The 8 T cell receptor beta chains reported below all come from one sample, sequenced in a study of cytomegalovirus exposure and HLA in healthy donors. Researchers ran the PCR with 60 Vbeta and 13 Jbeta primers. The repertoire was sequenced with immunoSEQ multiplex PCR; TCRdb's copy has only in-frame clones and lacks some. The sample yields 90,000 to 120,000 clones, over 60% seen once. Sequenced material: PBMCs. All receptors come from a female donor in good health and CMV-seropositive.

J is TRBJ2-2 and V is TRBV7-3; no reliable D call. V gave up 1 base and J gave up 2 bases, with 8 bases separating them. This CDR3 comprises 15 residues. The germline gives CDR1 SGHTA, CDR2 FQGTGA. This CDR3 is CASSLSPRNTGELFF. The CDR3 DNA sequence: TGTGCCAGCAGCTTAAGTCCCAGAAACACCGGGGAGCTGTTTTTT.

The chain is built from TRBV2 and TRBJ2-5; no definite D call. Germline loops: CDR1 SNHLY, CDR2 FYNNEI. The CDR3 spans 14 residues. V gave up 4 bases and J gave up 2 bases, with 11 bases separating them. Here the CDR3 DNA reads TGTGCCAGCAGTGCTTTGAACATACAAGAGACCCAGTACTTC. Protein product: CASSALNIQETQYF.

This clone was observed once. The chain has TRBV18 and TRBJ1-1, with D unresolved. Germline values: CDR1 KGHSH, CDR2 LQKENI. With 3 bases removed from V and 0 bases from J, the gap between germline ends came to 11 bases. This CDR3 spans 15 amino acids. The CDR3 DNA follows: TGTGCCAGCTCACCCGTTTTAGTAATGAACACTGAAGCTTTCTTT. Translating it yields CASSPVLVMNTEAFF.

The rearrangement links TRBV29-1 to TRBJ2-7, with 11 bases lining up with TRBD1. Trimming cost V 6 bases and J 5 bases; bases outside gene matches: 6. CDR1 is SQVTM, CDR2 ANQGSEA, per germline. This CDR3 contains 13 residues. The CDR3 loop is CSVGTGGQDEQYF. DNA for the CDR3: TGCAGCGTGGGGACAGGGGGACAGGACGAGCAGTACTTC.

The chain links TRBV19 to TRBJ2-2; 10 nucleotides line up with TRBD2. The V segment lost 6 bases and the J segment 1 base; nucleotides outside the gene matches: 8. Germline-derived CDR1 and CDR2 are LNHDA and SQIVND (reference sequence). CDR3 length: 17 amino acids. The CDR3 bases are TGTGCCAGTAGGGAGCGGGGGGGCCTCGGGAACACCGGGGAGCTGTTTTTT. It encodes CASRERGGLGNTGELFF.

V and J are TRBV6-5 and TRBJ2-7; 8 bases are a match to TRBD1. CDR1 MNHEY and CDR2 SVGAGI come from the germline V gene. This CDR3 contains 16 residues. J gave up 3 bases and V 2 bases, and 9 bases lay outside the gene matches. CDR3 nucleotides: TGTGCCAGCAGTTACCGCAACAGGGGGGCTAACTACGAGCAGTACTTC. Translating it yields CASSYRNRGANYEQYF.

The chain combines TRBV6-5 with TRBJ2-7, with a tentative D call TRBD2 (5 bases). Germline V gene sequence: CDR1 MNHEY, CDR2 SVGAGI. This CDR3 has 13 residues. V lost 5 bases to trimming and J lost 6 bases, with 14 bases between them. The CDR3 here is CASSRPRGSEQYF. The CDR3 coding sequence is TGTGCCAGCAGTCGCCCGAGAGGGAGCGAGCAGTACTTC.

This chain joins TRBV28 and TRBJ1-4; the D is unclear. Trimming took 4 bases from V and 0 from J, leaving 9 bases between them. CDR1 MDHEN and CDR2 SYDVKM come from the germline V gene. CDR3 size: 15 residues. The CDR3 DNA follows: TGTGCCAGCAGTTCCCAACTGTCAACTAATGAAAAACTGTTTTTT. The encoded protein is CASSSQLSTNEKLFF. The full variable domain, its missing parts supplied by reference TRBV28 and TRBJ1-4, is DVKVTQSSRYLVKRTGEKVFLECVQDMDHENMFWYRQDPGLGLRLIYFSYDVKMKEKGDIPEGYSVSREKKERFSLILESASTNQTSMYLCASSSQLSTNEKLFFGSGTQLSVL.